This TCR beta chain was documented in a study of radiation and T cells in renal cell carcinoma. Study observations and caveats: In blood, top tumor clones expanded by 2 weeks, shrinking by 4. Pretreatment tumor biopsies were lacking, so baseline clonotypes are unknown.

This clone was seen a handful of times. Its antigen is undetermined. The germline CDR1 and CDR2 sequences are SGHRS and YFSETQ. The CDR3 contains 13 residues. The V end lost 0 bases, the J end lost 6 bases, and 9 bases lay between the germline ends. Time point of the sample: baseline pretreatment blood. The treatment is: 15 Gy SBRT to primary tumor, nephrectomy 4 weeks later. Blood was sampled at baseline, 2 weeks and 4 weeks after SBRT. Some clones are missing from TCRdb's copy, which holds only in-frame ones; the method was immunoSEQ multiplex PCR. This sample has some 150,000 clones, with less than 85% found just once.

The clonotype comes from a woman aged 45-65 years with renal cell carcinoma. This specimen was blood, taken from a patient whose treatment included radiotherapy and nephrectomy. The chain recombines TRBV5-1 with TRBJ1-2; D remains unclear. The CDR3 DNA is TGCGCCAGCAGCTTGGGTAGAGAAGATGGCTACACCTTC. This translates into CASSLGREDGYTF.